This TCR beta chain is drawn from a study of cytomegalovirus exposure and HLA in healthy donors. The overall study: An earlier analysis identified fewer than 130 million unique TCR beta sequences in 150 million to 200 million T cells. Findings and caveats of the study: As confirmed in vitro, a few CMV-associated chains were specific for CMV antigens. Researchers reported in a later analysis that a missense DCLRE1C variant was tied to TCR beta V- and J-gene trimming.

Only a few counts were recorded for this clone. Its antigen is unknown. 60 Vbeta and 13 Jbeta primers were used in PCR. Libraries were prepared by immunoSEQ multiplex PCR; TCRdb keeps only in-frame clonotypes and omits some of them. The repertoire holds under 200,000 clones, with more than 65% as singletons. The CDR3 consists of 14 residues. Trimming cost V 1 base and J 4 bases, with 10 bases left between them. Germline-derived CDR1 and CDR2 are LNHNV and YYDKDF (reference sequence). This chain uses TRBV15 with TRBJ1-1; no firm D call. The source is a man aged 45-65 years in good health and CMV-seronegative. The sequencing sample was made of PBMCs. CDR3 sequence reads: CATSRVSGFTEAFF. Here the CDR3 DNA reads TGTGCCACCAGCAGAGTATCGGGGTTCACTGAAGCTTTCTTT. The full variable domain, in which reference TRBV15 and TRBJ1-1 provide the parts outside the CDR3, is DAMVIQNPRYQVTQFGKPVTLSCSQTLNHNVMYWYQQKSSQAPKLLFHYYDKDFNNEADTPDNFQSRRPNTSFCFLDIRSPGLGDTAMYLCATSRVSGFTEAFFGQGTRLTVV.